The 13 T cell receptor beta chains below were found in one sample sequenced in a study of OX40 agonist ivuxolimab in advanced cancers. The data were produced by immunoSEQ multiplex PCR, yet TCRdb's version contains in-frame clones alone and is incomplete. This sample has under 60,000 clones, with around nine tenths found just once. The specimen comprised CD4+ or CD8+ T cells sorted from blood, sampled in a trial of the OX40 agonist ivuxolimab. These receptors all stem from an adult with an advanced solid tumor such as melanoma, head and neck, liver or kidney cancer.

The chain employs TRBV9 and TRBJ1-3; the D is unclear. Germline V gives CDR1 SGDLS, CDR2 YYNGEE. The V end lost 6 bases, the J end lost 0 bases, and 16 bases lay between the germline ends. The CDR3 extends over 16 amino acids. The CDR3 region has the DNA TGTGCCAGCACCGCAGGACCTTACGACTCTGGAAACACCATATATTTT. Amino acid sequence: CASTAGPYDSGNTIYF.

The gene calls are TRBV6-5 and TRBJ2-7; the match to TRBD1 covers 11 bases. After removal of 0 bases from V and 4 bases from J, the junction contained 5 bases not matched to a gene. Germline V gene sequence: CDR1 MNHEY, CDR2 SVGAGI. There are 16 residues in the CDR3. CDR3 sequence reads: CASSYSRTGGGYEQYF. Written as DNA, the CDR3 is TGTGCCAGCAGTTACTCAAGGACAGGGGGCGGGTACGAGCAGTACTTC.

V gene TRBV27 combines with J gene TRBJ1-1, with 7 bases identical to TRBD1. Trimming took 0 bases from V and 1 from J; bases not matched to a gene: 11. The CDR3 is 18 amino acids. CDR1 and CDR2 from the germline V gene are MNHEY and SMNVEV (reference sequence). The CDR3 loop is CASSLSVTAGTANTEAFF. The CDR3 DNA reads TGTGCCAGCAGTTTATCGGTGACTGCCGGGACAGCGAACACTGAAGCTTTCTTT.

The CDR3 spells CASITDRPYNEQFF. In DNA, the CDR3 is TGTGCCAGCATCACGGACAGGCCGTACAATGAGCAGTTCTTC. This chain uses TRBV2 with TRBJ2-1; 7 positions agree with TRBD1. CDR3 size: 14 residues. Germline V gene data show CDR1 as SNHLY and CDR2 as FYNNEI. V was pared by 7 bases and J by 4 bases, with 7 bases of the junction left unmatched.

The rearrangement joins TRBV6-5 to TRBJ1-1; 12 bases align to TRBD1. CDR3 length: 14 amino acids. Unmatched junction bases numbered 5, after V lost 5 bases and J lost 7 bases. CDR1 MNHEY and CDR2 SVGAGI come from the germline V gene. The DNA for the CDR3 is TGTGCCAGCAGTCCGGGACAGGGGGCGATTGAAGCTTTCTTT. Protein sequence: CASSPGQGAIEAFF.

This clone was detected once. V gene TRBV2 combines with J gene TRBJ2-1; 15 nucleotides agree with TRBD2. This CDR3 is built from 15 residues. The germline V gene encodes CDR1 SNHLY and CDR2 FYNNEI. J gave up 7 bases and V 5 bases, and 3 bases lay outside the gene matches. CDR3 loop: CASSSGLAGGNEQFF. DNA for the CDR3: TGTGCCAGCAGTAGCGGACTAGCGGGAGGGAATGAGCAGTTCTTC.

The CDR3 region has the DNA TGCGCCAGCTCCCGGGTCCCTCAGGGGGCCAAAGAGACCCAGTACTTC. It encodes CASSRVPQGAKETQYF. The chain joins TRBV4-1 to TRBJ2-5; 8 bases are shared with TRBD1. The V segment lost 8 bases and the J segment 3 bases; nucleotides outside the gene matches: 14. This CDR3 comprises 16 residues. Germline CDR1 and CDR2: MGHRA and YSYEKL.

The chain joins TRBV30 to TRBJ2-1, with D possibly called TRBD1 or TRBD2 (5 bases each). V was clipped by 1 base and J by 8 bases, with 30 bases between them. The CDR3 consists of 19 residues. Germline CDR1 GTSNPN, CDR2 SVGIG (reference sequence). The DNA for the CDR3 is TGTGCCTGGAGTGGCGGCTGGTCGGAATCGGGGCTAGATGGCTATGAGCAGTTCTTC. This encodes CAWSGGWSESGLDGYEQFF.

This clone appeared a single time. The chain joins TRBV19 to TRBJ2-3; D is unresolved. V lost 4 bases, J lost 6 bases, and 14 bases lay in between. This CDR3 has 14 amino acids. Germline V gene data show CDR1 as LNHDA and CDR2 as SQIVND (reference sequence). CDR3 in amino acids: CASSNQNTRDTQYF. The CDR3 DNA is TGTGCCAGTAGTAACCAAAATACAAGGGATACGCAGTATTTT.

The V gene is TRBV7-2, the J gene TRBJ2-7; 9 nucleotides match TRBD2. Trimming at V came to 2 bases and at J to 3 bases, leaving 5 bases not matched to a gene. The V gene's germline CDR1 is SGHTA and CDR2 FQGNSA. CDR3 length: 15 residues. CDR3 loop: CASSLLAGFVYEQYF. CDR3 nucleotide sequence: TGTGCCAGCAGCTTACTAGCGGGATTTGTCTACGAGCAGTACTTC.

This chain connects TRBV29-1 to TRBJ2-1, with no clear D. The CDR3 length is 17 residues. Germline assignment: CDR1 SQVTM and CDR2 ANQGSEA. V was pared by 2 bases and J by 0 bases, with 17 bases between. The CDR3 nucleotides are TGCAGCGTTGAATTAGGCCAACCCCCTAGCTCCTACAATGAGCAGTTCTTC. This sequence encodes CSVELGQPPSSYNEQFF.

The chain links TRBV7-2 to TRBJ2-1; 9 bases match TRBD2. The V and J ends lost 1 base and 4 bases, in that order; junction bases with no gene match: 2. The CDR3 has 15 amino acids. CDR1 SGHTA and CDR2 FQGNSA come from the germline V gene. Here the CDR3 reads CASSLVAGDYNEQFF. Here the CDR3 DNA reads TGTGCCAGCAGCTTAGTAGCGGGGGATTACAATGAGCAGTTCTTC.

The chain has TRBV7-9 and TRBJ2-5; D possibly uses TRBD1 or TRBD2 (5 bases each). The CDR3 has 16 amino acids. Germline values: CDR1 SEHNR, CDR2 FQNEAQ (reference sequence). Deletions cut 2 bases from V and 2 bases from J, with 15 bases between. CDR3 sequence: CASSLRSGRAQETQYF. The CDR3 DNA reads as TGTGCCAGCAGCTTACGGTCGGGGCGGGCACAAGAGACCCAGTACTTC.